The entry that follows covers one T cell receptor beta chain sequence. Its target is unknown. The entry originates in a study of cytomegalovirus exposure and HLA in healthy donors. Study-level points and caveats: Confirmation in vitro established that three CMV-associated chains were specific for CMV antigens. By HLA locus, TCR association rates varied in a later analysis, with DRB1 showing the most and HLA-C the fewest. In a later analysis, TCR beta V- and J-gene trimming was associated with a missense DCLRE1C variant. Within a later analysis, the majority of CMV-associated TCR beta chains appeared HLA-restricted.

This PCR relied on a set of 60 Vbeta primers and 13 Jbeta primers. Clones were sequenced by immunoSEQ multiplex PCR, and TCRdb holds only the in-frame ones, with some missing. The sample gives about 88,000 clones, around four fifths of which show up once; 4.9% is in the top ten. J gave up 0 bases and V 4 bases, and 12 bases lay outside the gene matches. Per germline, CDR1 SGHRS and CDR2 YFSETQ. The CDR3 totals 19 residues. The source material was PBMCs. This clonotype originated in a woman aged 40-49 years in good health and CMV-seronegative. This rearrangement joins TRBV5-1 to TRBJ2-4; 11 positions match TRBD2. The chain's CDR3 is CASSANPGLAAGAKNIQYF. The CDR3 DNA follows: TGCGCCAGCAGCGCTAACCCGGGACTAGCGGCTGGAGCCAAAAACATTCAGTACTTC.